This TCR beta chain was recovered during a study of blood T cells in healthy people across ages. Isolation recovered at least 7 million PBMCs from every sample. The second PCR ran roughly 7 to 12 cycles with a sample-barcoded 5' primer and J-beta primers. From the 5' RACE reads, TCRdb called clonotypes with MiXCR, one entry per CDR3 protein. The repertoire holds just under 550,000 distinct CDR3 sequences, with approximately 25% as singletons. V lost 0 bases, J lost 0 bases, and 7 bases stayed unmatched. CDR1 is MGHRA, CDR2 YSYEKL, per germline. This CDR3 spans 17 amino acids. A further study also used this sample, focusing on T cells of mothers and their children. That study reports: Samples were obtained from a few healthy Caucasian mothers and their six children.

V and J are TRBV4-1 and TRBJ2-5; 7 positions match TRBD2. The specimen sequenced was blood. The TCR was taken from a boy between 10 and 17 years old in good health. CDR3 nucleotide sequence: TGCGCCAGCAGCCAAGATCCAGTACTAGCGAACCAAGAGACCCAGTACTTC. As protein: CASSQDPVLANQETQYF.